Listed below are T cell receptor beta chains from one sample, sequenced in a study of blood T cell repertoires in COVID-19. Some clones are missing from TCRdb's copy, which holds only in-frame ones; the method was immunoSEQ multiplex PCR. The repertoire holds about 210,000 clones, with roughly 86% as singletons. Input material: peripheral blood. These receptors all come from a man younger than 35 with active or convalescent COVID-19. CDR3s include the opening cysteine and the closing phenylalanine or tryptophan.

TRBJ2-3	TRBV4-3	CASSVGVTSGITDTQYF
TRBJ2-1	TRBV13	CASSLSRGQYNEQFF
TRBJ2-1	TRBV7-9	CASSPQTSGGTYEQFF
TRBJ2-7	TRBV7-8	CASSLEEGRYEQYF
TRBJ1-1	TRBV19	CASSSRPGHRNTEAFF
TRBJ2-3	TRBV7-2	CASSTGGLAGADTQYF
TRBJ1-2	TRBV4-2	CASSQDSLNYGYTF
TRBJ2-5	TRBV6-6	CASRVSGGNRETQYF
TRBJ2-5	TRBV18	CASSPPAGGETQYF
TRBJ2-7	TRBV14	CASSQDLRGPYEQYF
TRBJ2-7	TRBV19	CASSLGTGGGEQYF
TRBJ1-2	TRBV30	CAWSVPVNYGYTF
TRBJ2-1	TRBV5-1	CASSLQTSGGTMGEQFF
TRBJ2-1	TRBV24-1	CATSGRTGHNEQFF
TRBJ1-1	TRBV5-1	CASSWTGAGRNTEAFF
TRBJ1-2	TRBV6-5	CASGPSRTGDGYTF
TRBJ2-3	TRBV25-1	CASSERTSGPSTDTQYF
TRBJ2-7	TRBV30	CAWSIQGASYEQYF
TRBJ1-1	TRBV27	CASSPPGNTEAFF
TRBJ2-3	TRBV27	CASSLPTGGFWNF
TRBJ2-7	TRBV7-9	CASSPSAYEQYF
TRBJ2-2	TRBV6-5	CATQPGQGAIGELFF
TRBJ1-1	TRBV7-9	CASTKGDLLAFF
TRBJ2-5	TRBV30	CAWSVGGKGTQYF
TRBJ2-7	TRBV7-9	CAIGPGGSYEQYF
TRBJ1-2	TRBV6-5	CASSYSAGGGYGYTF
TRBJ1-5	TRBV6-5	CASSNTGGNQPQHF
TRBJ2-1	TRBV27	CASIAFSGRYNEQFF
TRBJ2-3	TRBV9	CASSAAKRGAGTDTQYF
TRBJ2-6	TRBV4-2	CASSPRPGSGANVLTF
TRBJ2-5	TRBV12-3/TRBV12-4	CASSSWGGETQYF
TRBJ2-2	TRBV9	CASSVVPSRNTGELFF
TRBJ2-7	TRBV7-6	CASSLTSGSFGEQYF
TRBJ1-6	TRBV12-3/TRBV12-4	CASSTPGSPLHF
TRBJ1-1	TRBV7-9	CASTGNRGRGAFF
TRBJ1-6	TRBV14	CASSQVSGDNSPLHF
TRBJ1-4	TRBV28	CASTQTGGYEKLFF
TRBJ1-1	TRBV5-1	CASSKQGNGVNTEAFF
TRBJ1-3	TRBV5-4	CASSLEGARGNTIYF
TRBJ1-6	TRBV10-3	CAISEGQPSSYNSPLHF
TRBJ2-2	TRBV7-9	CASSTPGRTGELFF
TRBJ1-4	TRBV14	CASSQEPQNNRGWATNEKLFF
TRBJ2-4	TRBV7-8	CASSLQGVFTKNIQYF
TRBJ1-6	TRBV6-5	CASSYEGAGNSPLHF
TRBJ1-4	TRBV15	CATSRGTPFVGTNEKLFF
TRBJ1-4	TRBV5-1	CASSRGDASNEKLFF
TRBJ1-5	TRBV25-1	CASSEAWELAQHF
TRBJ1-1	TRBV19	CASTPMTGGRKNTEAFF
TRBJ2-5	TRBV9	CASSRTGLAGGETQYF
TRBJ2-2	TRBV2	CASSLERGELFF
TRBJ2-7	TRBV30	CAWNPLASGEQYF
TRBJ1-2	TRBV30	CAWMEGIDYGYTF
TRBJ1-2	TRBV29-1	CSVGKGQGLGYTF
TRBJ2-5	TRBV7-8	CASSQQGFPTQYF
TRBJ1-2	TRBV29-1	CSVVDNSNYGYTF
TRBJ1-4	TRBV18	CASSRRQGTNEKLFF
TRBJ2-1	TRBV6-5	CASRPQGDNEQFF
TRBJ2-3	TRBV7-3	CASSVQTGDTQYF
TRBJ1-4	TRBV5-8	CASSTGTEKLFF